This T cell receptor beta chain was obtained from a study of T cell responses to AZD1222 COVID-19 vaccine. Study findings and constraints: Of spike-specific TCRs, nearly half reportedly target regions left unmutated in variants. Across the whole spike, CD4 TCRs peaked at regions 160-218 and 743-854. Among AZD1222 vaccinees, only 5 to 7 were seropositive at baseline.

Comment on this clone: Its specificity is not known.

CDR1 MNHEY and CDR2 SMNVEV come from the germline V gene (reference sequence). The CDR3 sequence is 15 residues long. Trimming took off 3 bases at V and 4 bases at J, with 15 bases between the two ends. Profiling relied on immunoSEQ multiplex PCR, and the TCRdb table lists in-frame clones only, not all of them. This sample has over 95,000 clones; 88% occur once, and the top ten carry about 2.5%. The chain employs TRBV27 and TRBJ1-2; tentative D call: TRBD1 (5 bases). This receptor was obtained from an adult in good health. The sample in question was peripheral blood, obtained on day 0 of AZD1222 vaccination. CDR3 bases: TGTGCCAGCAGTTTGGCAGGGCCATCGCTCTATGGCTACACCTTC. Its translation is CASSLAGPSLYGYTF.